The clone carrying this T cell receptor beta chain was counted between two and nine times. Original analysis: Cell counts per sample came from amplifying reference gene primers. TCRdb's copy holds only in-frame clones and misses some; the assay was immunoSEQ multiplex PCR. D and trimming come from the DNA, and the V and J calls and clone size come from that table. The sample lists about 73,000 clones, about 79% occurring once. This record comes from a study of blood T cell repertoires in COVID-19. The wider study: T cells, B-cell-depleted T cells, or PBMCs provided the cDNA or gDNA that served as material.

This clonotype was sampled from a woman in her sixties with acute or convalescent COVID-19. Sequenced sample: peripheral blood.

The CDR3 is CASSSSTGRNQPQHF. CDR3 coding DNA: TGTGCCAGCAGTAGTTCGACAGGGCGGAATCAGCCCCAGCATTTT. The J gene is TRBJ1-5, the V gene TRBV2; 7 nucleotides match TRBD1. CDR1 is SNHLY, CDR2 FYNNEI, per germline. The CDR3 runs 15 residues. Germline trimming cut 5 bases from V and 4 bases from J; bases unmatched to any gene: 8.